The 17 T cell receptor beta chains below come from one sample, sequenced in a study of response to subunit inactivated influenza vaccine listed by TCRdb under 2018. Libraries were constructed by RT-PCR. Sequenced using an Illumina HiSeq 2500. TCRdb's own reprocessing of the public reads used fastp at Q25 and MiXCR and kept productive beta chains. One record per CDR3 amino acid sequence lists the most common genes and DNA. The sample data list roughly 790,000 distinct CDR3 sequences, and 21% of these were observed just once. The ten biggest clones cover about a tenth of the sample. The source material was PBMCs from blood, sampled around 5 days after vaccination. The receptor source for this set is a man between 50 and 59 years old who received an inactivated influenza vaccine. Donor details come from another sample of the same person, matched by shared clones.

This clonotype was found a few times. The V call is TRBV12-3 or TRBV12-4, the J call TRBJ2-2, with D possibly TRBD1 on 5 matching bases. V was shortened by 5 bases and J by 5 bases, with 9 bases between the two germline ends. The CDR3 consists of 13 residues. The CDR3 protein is CASSTHRTGELFF. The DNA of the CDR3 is TGTGCCAGCAGTACCCACAGGACCGGGGAGCTGTTTTTT.

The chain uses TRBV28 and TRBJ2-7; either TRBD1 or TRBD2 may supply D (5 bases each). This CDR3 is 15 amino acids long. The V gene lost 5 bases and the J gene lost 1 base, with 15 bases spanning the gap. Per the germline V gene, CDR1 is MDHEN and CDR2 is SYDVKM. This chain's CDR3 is CASSVPGRGSYEQYF. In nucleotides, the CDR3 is TGTGCCAGCAGTGTCCCGGGACGGGGATCCTACGAGCAGTACTTC.

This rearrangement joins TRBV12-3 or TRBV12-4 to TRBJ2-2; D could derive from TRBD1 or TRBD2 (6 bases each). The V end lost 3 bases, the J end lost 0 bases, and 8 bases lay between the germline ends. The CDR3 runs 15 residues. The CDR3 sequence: CASSLEGANTGELFF. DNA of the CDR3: TGTGCCAGCAGTTTGGAGGGGGCGAACACCGGGGAGCTGTTTTTT.

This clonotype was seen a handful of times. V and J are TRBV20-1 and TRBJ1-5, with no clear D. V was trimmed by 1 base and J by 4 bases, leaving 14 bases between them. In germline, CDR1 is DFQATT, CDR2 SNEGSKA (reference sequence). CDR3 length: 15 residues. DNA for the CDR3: TGCAGTGCTAGAGTCGGCACAGCCGCAAATCAGCCCCAGCATTTT. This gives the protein CSARVGTAANQPQHF.

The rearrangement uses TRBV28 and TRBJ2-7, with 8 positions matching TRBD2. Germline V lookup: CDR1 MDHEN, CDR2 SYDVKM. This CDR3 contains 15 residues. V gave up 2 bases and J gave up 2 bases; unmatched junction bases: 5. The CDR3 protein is CASSLNHGRAYEQYF. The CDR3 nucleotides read TGTGCCAGCAGTTTAAATCACGGGAGGGCCTACGAGCAGTACTTC.

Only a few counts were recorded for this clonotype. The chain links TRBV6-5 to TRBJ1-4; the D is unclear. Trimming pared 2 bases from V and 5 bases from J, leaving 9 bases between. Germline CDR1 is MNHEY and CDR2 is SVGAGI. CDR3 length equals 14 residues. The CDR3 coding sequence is TGTGCCAGCAGTTACGGGGTTTCCAATGAAAAACTGTTTTTT. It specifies CASSYGVSNEKLFF.

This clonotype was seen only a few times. This CDR3 reads CASSSLPFNSPSAFSYNEQFF. The CDR3 coding sequence is TGTGCCAGCAGCTCCCTGCCCTTCAACAGCCCGTCAGCGTTTTCCTACAATGAGCAGTTCTTC. The rearrangement uses TRBV13 and TRBJ2-1; D is undetermined. Trimming cost V 4 bases and J 1 base, with 29 bases left between them. Germline V gene lookup returns CDR1 PRHDT and CDR2 FYEKMQ (reference sequence). CDR3 size: 21 residues. The full variable domain, with the rest looked up from reference TRBV13 and TRBJ2-1, is AAGVIQSPRHLIKEKRETATLKCYPIPRHDTVYWYQQGPGQDPQFLISFYEKMQSDKGSIPDRFSAQQFSDYHSELNMSSLELGDSALYFCASSSLPFNSPSAFSYNEQFFGPGTRLTVL.

The CDR3: CAISEGLADYEQYF. In DNA, the CDR3 is TGTGCCATCAGTGAGGGACTAGCGGACTACGAGCAGTACTTC. The chain couples TRBV10-3 to TRBJ2-7; 10 bases align to TRBD2. J was trimmed by 3 bases and V by 2 bases; bases with no gene match: 1. This CDR3 has 14 amino acids. Germline V gene sequence: CDR1 ENHRY, CDR2 SYGVKD.

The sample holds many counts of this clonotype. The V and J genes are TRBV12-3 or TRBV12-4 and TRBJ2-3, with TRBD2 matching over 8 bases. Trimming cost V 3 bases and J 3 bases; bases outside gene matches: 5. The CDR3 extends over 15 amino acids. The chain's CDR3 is CASSFQRGRTDTQYF. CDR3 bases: TGTGCCAGCAGTTTTCAGCGGGGGAGGACAGATACGCAGTATTTT.

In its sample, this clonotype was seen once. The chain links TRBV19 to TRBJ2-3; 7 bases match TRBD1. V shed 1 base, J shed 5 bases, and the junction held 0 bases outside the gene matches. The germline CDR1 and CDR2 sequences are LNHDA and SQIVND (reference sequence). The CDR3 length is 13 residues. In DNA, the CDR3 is TGTGCCAGTAGTATAGGGACAGGAGATACGCAGTATTTT. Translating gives CASSIGTGDTQYF.

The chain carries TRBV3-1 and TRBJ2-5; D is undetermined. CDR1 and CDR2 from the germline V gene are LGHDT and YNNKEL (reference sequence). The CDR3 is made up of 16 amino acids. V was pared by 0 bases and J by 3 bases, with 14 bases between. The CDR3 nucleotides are TGTGCCAGCAGCCAAGAAGAAGTAGCCGGAAAAGAGACCCAGTACTTC. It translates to CASSQEEVAGKETQYF.

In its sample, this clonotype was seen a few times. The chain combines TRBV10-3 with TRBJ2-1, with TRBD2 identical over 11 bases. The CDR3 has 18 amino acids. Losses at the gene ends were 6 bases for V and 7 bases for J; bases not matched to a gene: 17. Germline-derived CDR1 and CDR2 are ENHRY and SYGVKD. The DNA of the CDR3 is TGTGCCATCAGCTCCCACAACCCCCTAGCGGGGGGAGGAAATGAGCAGTTCTTC. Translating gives CAISSHNPLAGGGNEQFF.

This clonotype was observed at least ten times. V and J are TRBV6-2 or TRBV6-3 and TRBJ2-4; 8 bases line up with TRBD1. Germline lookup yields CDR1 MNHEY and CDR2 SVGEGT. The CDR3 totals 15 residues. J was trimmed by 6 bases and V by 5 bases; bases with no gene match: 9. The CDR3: CASSNDRGFTNIQYF. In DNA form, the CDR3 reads TGTGCCAGCAGTAACGACAGGGGCTTCACAAACATTCAGTACTTC.

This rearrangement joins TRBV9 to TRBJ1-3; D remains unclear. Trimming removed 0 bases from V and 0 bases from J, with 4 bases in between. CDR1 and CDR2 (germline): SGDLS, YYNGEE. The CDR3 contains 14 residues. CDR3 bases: TGTGCCAGCAGCGTAGAGCACTCTGGAAACACCATATATTTT. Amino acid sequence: CASSVEHSGNTIYF.

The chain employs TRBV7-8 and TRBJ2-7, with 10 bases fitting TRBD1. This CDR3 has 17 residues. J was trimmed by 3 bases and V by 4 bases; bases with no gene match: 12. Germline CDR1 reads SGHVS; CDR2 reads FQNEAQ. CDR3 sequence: CASSSQRWGQGNYEQYF. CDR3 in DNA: TGTGCCAGCAGCTCCCAGCGATGGGGACAGGGGAACTACGAGCAGTACTTC.

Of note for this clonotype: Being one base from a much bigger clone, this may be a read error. The CDR3 region is CASSPGQDQETQYF. CDR3 DNA: TGCGCCAGCAGCCCCGGACAGGACCAAGAGACCCAGTACTTC. The J gene is TRBJ2-5, the V gene TRBV5-1; 7 positions agree with TRBD1. In germline, CDR1 is SGHRS, CDR2 YFSETQ. This CDR3 spans 14 amino acids. J lost 0 bases, V lost 4 bases, and 3 bases had no gene match.

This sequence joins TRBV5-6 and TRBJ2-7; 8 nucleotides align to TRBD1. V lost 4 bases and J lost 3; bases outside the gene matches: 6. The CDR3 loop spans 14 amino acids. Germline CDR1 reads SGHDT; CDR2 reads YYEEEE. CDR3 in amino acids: CASSRTGNYYEQYF. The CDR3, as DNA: TGTGCCAGCAGCCGGACAGGGAATTACTACGAGCAGTACTTC.